The source of this T cell receptor beta chain is a study of neurological immune-mediated disorders. CDR1 is SQVTM, CDR2 ANQGSEA, per germline. V was clipped by 4 bases and J by 0 bases; unmatched bases: 6. This CDR3 is built from 15 residues. There are a few counts of this clonotype. MiXCR, run by TCRdb on the 5' RACE reads, gives a single entry per CDR3 protein. The sample lists 90,000 to 100,000 distinct CDR3 sequences, 3.5% occurring once. The sequenced sample was PBMCs. The rearrangement links TRBV29-1 to TRBJ2-1, with 7 bases aligning to TRBD2. The TCR was taken from a woman aged 18-30 years with multiple sclerosis. The CDR3 sequence is CSVVWRGSSYNEQFF. Written as DNA, the CDR3 is TGCAGCGTTGTATGGCGGGGGAGCTCCTACAATGAGCAGTTCTTC.